The 30 T cell receptor beta chains reported below all come from one sample, sequenced in a study of T cells in Graves' hyperthyroidism and ophthalmopathy. Researchers took RNA transcripts and amplified the TCR beta CDR3 regions from them. TCR CDR3 regions were first amplified by RT-PCR with HTBI primers. TCRdb reanalysed the multiplex PCR reads using MiXCR and keeps one entry per CDR3 protein. This repertoire shows over 450,000 distinct CDR3 sequences, 17% found once; its top ten account for approximately 16%. What was sequenced was blood. Source of these receptors: a woman younger than 30 with Graves' ophthalmopathy.

The V and J genes are TRBV29-1 and TRBJ1-4, with D unclear. Per germline, CDR1 SQVTM and CDR2 ANQGSEA. CDR3 length: 14 residues. V lost 2 bases and J lost 0, with 7 bases in between. CDR3 region: CSVELTTTNEKLFF. Here the CDR3 DNA reads TGCAGCGTTGAATTGACGACAACTAATGAAAAACTGTTTTTT.

This clonotype has ten or more counts. V and J are TRBV28 and TRBJ1-2, with TRBD1 identical over 8 bases. Germline V gene sequence: CDR1 MDHEN, CDR2 SYDVKM. The junction had 5 bases not matched to a gene; V was cut back by 1 base and J by 7 bases. CDR3 size: 14 residues. DNA of the CDR3: TGTGCCAGCAGTTTATTTGGGACAGGATTTGGCTACACCTTC. Protein sequence: CASSLFGTGFGYTF.

The gene calls are TRBV20-1 and TRBJ1-1, with 7 bases lining up with TRBD1. From germline, CDR1 is DFQATT and CDR2 SNEGSKA (reference sequence). Trimming cost V 7 bases and J 0 bases; bases outside gene matches: 17. The CDR3 has 17 residues. The CDR3 spells CSVIRHQGGLMNTEAFF. CDR3 DNA sequence: TGCAGTGTCATCCGCCACCAGGGGGGGTTAATGAACACTGAAGCTTTCTTT.

This sequence joins TRBV19 and TRBJ1-6; D might be TRBD1 (5 bases). The germline V and J ends were trimmed by 3 bases and 4 bases, with 13 bases remaining between them. The CDR3 consists of 16 residues. The V gene's germline CDR1 is LNHDA and CDR2 SQIVND (reference sequence). The CDR3 DNA follows: TGTGCCAGTAGTATGACCGGGGCAGAGTATAATTCACCCCTCCACTTT. Translation gives CASSMTGAEYNSPLHF.

This clonotype was seen a few times. This sequence joins TRBV28 and TRBJ1-3, with TRBD1 as a possible D gene (6 bases). This CDR3 is built from 12 residues. Germline V gene lookup returns CDR1 MDHEN and CDR2 SYDVKM. The V end was cut by 9 bases, the J end by 3 bases, with 9 bases between. CDR3 protein: CASWTDGNTIYF. CDR3 DNA sequence: TGTGCCAGTTGGACAGATGGAAACACCATATATTTT.

This clonotype was seen ten or more times. The rearrangement joins TRBV2 to TRBJ2-7; D possibly corresponds to TRBD1 (6 bases). This CDR3 has 14 residues. Trimming shortened V by 3 bases and J by 5 bases, and 14 bases separated the two germline ends. Germline loops: CDR1 SNHLY, CDR2 FYNNEI. The CDR3 coding sequence is TGTGCCAGCAGTGATAGCGACAGGCCCAACGAGCAGTACTTC. As protein: CASSDSDRPNEQYF.

The table lists this clonotype with many counts. This chain uses TRBV10-3 with TRBJ1-5, with D tentatively TRBD1 (6 bases). Looked up from germline, CDR1 is ENHRY and CDR2 is SYGVKD. V gave up 3 bases and J gave up 2 bases, with 8 bases separating them. The CDR3 runs to 14 residues. The CDR3 DNA is TGTGCCATCAGTGAACAGGGAGGCAATCAGCCCCAGCATTTT. Translated, it gives CAISEQGGNQPQHF.

The V gene is TRBV27, the J gene TRBJ2-7, with D tentatively TRBD2 (5 bases). This CDR3 comprises 15 residues. Per germline, CDR1 MNHEY and CDR2 SMNVEV (reference sequence). The V end was cut by 6 bases, the J end by 0 bases, with 15 bases between. The CDR3 DNA reads as TGTGCCAGCAGACCCCTGCCGGGGTTCTCCTACGAGCAGTACTTC. The encoded protein is CASRPLPGFSYEQYF.

The chain combines TRBV9 with TRBJ1-3; D call uncertain. The CDR3 totals 15 residues. Germline V gene sequence: CDR1 SGDLS, CDR2 YYNGEE. Trimming took off 4 bases at V and 0 bases at J, with 11 bases between the two ends. The CDR3 DNA sequence: TGTGCCAGCAGCCCAGGAATTCGCTCTGGAAACACCATATATTTT. Translation: CASSPGIRSGNTIYF.

This clonotype was seen more than once but under ten times. One base away lies a much larger clone, so this may be a sequencing read error. The chain employs TRBV2 and TRBJ1-1, with D possibly matching TRBD1 (6 bases). Germline V CDR1 and CDR2: SNHLY, FYNNEI. The CDR3 runs 13 residues. CDR3 DNA: TGTGCCAGCAACAGGGTTTGGAGGACTGAAGCTCTCTTT. This gives the protein CASNRVWRTEALF.

This clonotype was recorded at least ten times. This sequence joins TRBV20-1 and TRBJ1-4; 8 bases are shared with TRBD1. Losses at the gene ends were 4 bases for V and 7 bases for J; bases not matched to a gene: 5. Germline values: CDR1 DFQATT, CDR2 SNEGSKA (reference sequence). This CDR3 has 13 amino acids. The CDR3 spells CSANPGGGEKLFF. The CDR3 DNA is TGCAGTGCTAATCCAGGGGGCGGTGAAAAACTGTTTTTT.

In its sample, this clonotype was seen many times. J is TRBJ1-6 and V is TRBV20-1, with D uncertain. The CDR3 has 16 residues. Germline V gene lookup returns CDR1 DFQATT and CDR2 SNEGSKA (reference sequence). The V end was cut by 0 bases, the J end by 4 bases, with 13 bases between. The CDR3 sequence is CSARDPGLGYNSPLHF. CDR3 bases: TGCAGTGCTAGAGATCCGGGGTTGGGGTATAATTCACCCCTCCACTTT.

In this sample, this clonotype turned up many times. This rearrangement joins TRBV28 to TRBJ2-3, with D unresolved. Germline V lookup: CDR1 MDHEN, CDR2 SYDVKM. V was pared by 5 bases and J by 6 bases, with 21 bases between. The CDR3 has 16 amino acids. CDR3: CASSTNPRAPGDTQYF. In DNA, the CDR3 is TGTGCCAGCAGTACCAACCCCCGGGCCCCCGGCGATACGCAGTATTTT.

This clonotype was observed a handful of times. The chain employs TRBV7-9 and TRBJ2-5, with TRBD1 matching over 7 bases. Trimming at V came to 6 bases and at J to 3 bases, leaving 13 bases not matched to a gene. This CDR3 is 16 amino acids long. Germline-derived CDR1 and CDR2 are SEHNR and FQNEAQ (reference sequence). The CDR3 DNA is TGTGCCAGCAGGCCCACCCCCGGGACAGAGGAAGAGACCCAGTACTTC. Protein: CASRPTPGTEEETQYF.

This clonotype was detected ten times or more. The gene calls are TRBV28 and TRBJ2-5; 8 positions agree with TRBD1. Germline values: CDR1 MDHEN, CDR2 SYDVKM. Losses at the gene ends were 8 bases for V and 5 bases for J; bases not matched to a gene: 7. The CDR3 covers 13 residues. The DNA for the CDR3 is TGTGCCAGCTGCAGGGGGCGCGGTGAGACCCAGTACTTC. Protein: CASCRGRGETQYF.

This clonotype was observed a few times. V usage is TRBV28 and J usage is TRBJ1-1, with a weak D call TRBD1 (5 bases). Per germline, CDR1 MDHEN and CDR2 SYDVKM. V dropped 7 bases and J dropped 4 bases, with 19 bases sitting between them. This CDR3 is built from 15 residues. The CDR3: CASTQARGSATEAFF. In DNA, the CDR3 is TGTGCCAGCACTCAAGCGAGGGGCTCGGCCACTGAAGCTTTCTTT.

In this sample, this clonotype turned up many times. This chain joins TRBV6-2 or TRBV6-3 and TRBJ2-7; 7 positions agree with TRBD2. The germline V gene encodes CDR1 MNHEY and CDR2 SVGEGT. The V segment lost 9 bases and the J segment 0 bases; nucleotides outside the gene matches: 5. The CDR3 consists of 13 residues. CDR3 region: CASSGQSSYEQYF. Written as DNA, the CDR3 is TGTGCCAGTAGCGGGCAGTCCTCCTACGAGCAGTACTTC.

This clonotype was picked up many times. The CDR3 sequence: CASSLTSYRAATEAFF. The CDR3 DNA sequence: TGTGCCAGCAGTTTGACCTCCTACAGGGCGGCCACTGAAGCTTTCTTT. The rearrangement uses TRBV28 and TRBJ1-1; weak D call: TRBD1 (6 bases). Germline V CDR1 and CDR2: MDHEN, SYDVKM. V was trimmed by 3 bases and J by 4 bases, leaving 18 bases between them. This CDR3 region has 16 residues.

This chain joins TRBV7-3 and TRBJ2-5; 9 bases line up with TRBD2. This CDR3 spans 16 amino acids. Germline V gives CDR1 SGHTA, CDR2 FQGTGA. V shed 5 bases and J 5 bases; nucleotides not matched to a gene: 12. CDR3 sequence reads: CASSPLGGGLAETQYF. CDR3 in DNA: TGTGCCAGCAGCCCCCTCGGGGGTGGACTAGCGGAGACCCAGTACTTC.

The CDR3 DNA reads as TGTGCCAGCAGCCAAAGTAGGATGAGAGAGACCCAGTACTTC. Translating gives CASSQSRMRETQYF. This rearrangement joins TRBV7-6 to TRBJ2-5; D remains ambiguous. Trimming left V 5 bases short and J 4 bases short, with 14 bases between. CDR3 length: 14 residues. Germline CDR1 reads SGHVS; CDR2 reads FNYEAQ.

This clonotype appeared a few times. The CDR3 sequence is CASRDSHLRTEAFF. The CDR3 coding sequence is TGTGCCAGCAGAGACAGCCATCTAAGGACTGAAGCTTTCTTT. The J gene is TRBJ1-1, the V gene TRBV6-2 or TRBV6-3, with a weak D call TRBD1 (5 bases). This CDR3 comprises 14 residues. Germline V CDR1 and CDR2: MNHEY, SVGEGT. V was pared by 6 bases and J by 5 bases, with 16 bases between.

The gene calls are TRBV4-3 and TRBJ2-1, with D possibly called TRBD1 or TRBD2 (5 bases each). The CDR3 consists of 15 residues. V shed 2 bases and J shed 6 bases, with 14 bases lying between them. CDR1 is LGHNA, CDR2 YSLEER, per germline. The CDR3 sequence: CASSQRDESGNEQFF. The CDR3 DNA follows: TGCGCCAGCAGCCAAAGGGACGAGTCGGGCAATGAGCAGTTCTTC.

The rearrangement links TRBV2 to TRBJ2-1; D is undetermined. Trimming cost V 7 bases and J 3 bases, with 7 bases left between them. The CDR3 spans 12 residues. From germline, CDR1 is SNHLY and CDR2 FYNNEI. In DNA, the CDR3 is TGTGCCAGCACCTTCAGCTACAATGAGCAGTTCTTC. Encoded protein: CASTFSYNEQFF.

The table lists this clonotype with many counts. This chain uses TRBV12-5 with TRBJ1-1; no clear D. From germline, CDR1 is LGHNT and CDR2 FRNRAP. The CDR3 has 14 amino acids. V lost 7 bases to trimming and J lost 4 bases, with 16 bases between them. CDR3 region: CASALGSTGTEAFF. In DNA, the CDR3 is TGTGCTAGTGCCTTGGGGTCCACGGGCACTGAAGCTTTCTTT.

This clonotype was picked up many times. The genes are TRBV30 and TRBJ2-7; the D gene is possibly TRBD1 (7 bases). The V gene lost 1 base and the J gene lost 4 bases, with 14 bases spanning the gap. From germline, CDR1 is GTSNPN and CDR2 SVGIG (reference sequence). CDR3 length: 14 amino acids. The CDR3 is CAWSGGDSLYEQYF. CDR3 bases: TGTGCCTGGAGTGGGGGGGACAGCTTATACGAGCAGTACTTC.

The chain has TRBV5-6 and TRBJ1-5, with 7 bases matching TRBD1. V lost 4 bases and J lost 8; bases outside the gene matches: 15. Germline V CDR1 and CDR2: SGHDT, YYEEEE. CDR3 length: 16 residues. CDR3 protein: CASSIGQEVAGEPQHF. The CDR3 DNA sequence: TGTGCCAGCAGCATAGGACAGGAGGTAGCTGGGGAGCCCCAGCATTTT.

V is TRBV9 and J is TRBJ2-1; 7 bases align to TRBD2. The germline CDR1 and CDR2 sequences are SGDLS and YYNGEE. This CDR3 is 13 amino acids long. V shed 4 bases, J shed 9 bases, and the junction held 7 bases outside the gene matches. Here the CDR3 DNA reads TGTGCCAGCAGCACGAGCCCGGGGGGTGAGCAGTTCTTC. Translated, it gives CASSTSPGGEQFF.

As to this clonotype: This may stem from a read error, because a much larger clone lies one nucleotide away. This rearrangement joins TRBV10-1 to TRBJ1-5; perhaps TRBD1 as D (5 bases). The germline gives CDR1 WNHNN, CDR2 SYGVQD (reference sequence). The CDR3 totals 16 residues. V shed 6 bases and J shed 3 bases, with 18 bases lying between them. The CDR3 nucleotides are TGCGCCAGCAGGGAACCGGGACGGATGAACAATCAGCCCCAGCATTTT. Translating gives CASREPGRMNNQPQHF.

There are many counts of this clonotype. The CDR3 DNA sequence: TGCAGTTCTGGCCCCCGGGACAGGCAGTACTTC. The encoded protein is CSSGPRDRQYF. This chain connects TRBV20-1 to TRBJ2-7, with 7 bases aligning to TRBD1. Unmatched junction bases numbered 10, after V lost 8 bases and J lost 9 bases. This CDR3 spans 11 amino acids. Germline V gives CDR1 DFQATT, CDR2 SNEGSKA (reference sequence).

This clonotype was seen a single time. Given a much more abundant clone one base away, this may be a read error. The rearrangement uses TRBV12-3 or TRBV12-4 and TRBJ1-2; D unresolved. Trimming took off 4 bases at V and 3 bases at J, with 9 bases between the two ends. The CDR3 loop spans 13 amino acids. CDR3 residues: CASSSSQYYGYTF. CDR3 sequence (DNA): TGTGCCAGCAGTTCCAGCCAGTACTATGGCTACACCTTC.